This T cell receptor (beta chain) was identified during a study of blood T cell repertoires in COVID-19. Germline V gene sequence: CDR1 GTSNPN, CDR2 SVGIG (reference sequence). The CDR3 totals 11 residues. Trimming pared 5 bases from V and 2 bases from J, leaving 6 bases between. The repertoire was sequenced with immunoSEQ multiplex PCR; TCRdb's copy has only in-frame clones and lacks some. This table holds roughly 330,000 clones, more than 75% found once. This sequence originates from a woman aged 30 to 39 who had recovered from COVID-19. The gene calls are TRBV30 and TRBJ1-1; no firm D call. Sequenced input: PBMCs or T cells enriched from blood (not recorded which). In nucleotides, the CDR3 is TGTGCCTGGGGACCTAACACTGAAGCTTTCTTT. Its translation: CAWGPNTEAFF.